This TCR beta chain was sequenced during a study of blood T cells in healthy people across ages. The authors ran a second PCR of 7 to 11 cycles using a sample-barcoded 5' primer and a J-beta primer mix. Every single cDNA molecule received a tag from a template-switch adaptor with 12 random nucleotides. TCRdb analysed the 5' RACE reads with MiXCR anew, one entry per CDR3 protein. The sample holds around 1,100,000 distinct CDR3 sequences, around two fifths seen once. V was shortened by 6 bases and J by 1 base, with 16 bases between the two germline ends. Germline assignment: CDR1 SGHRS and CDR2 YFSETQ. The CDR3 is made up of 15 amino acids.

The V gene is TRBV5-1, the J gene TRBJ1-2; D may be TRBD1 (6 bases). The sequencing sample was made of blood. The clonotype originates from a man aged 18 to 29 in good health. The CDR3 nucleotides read TGCGCCAGCACCCAAGGACAGACAAATAACTATGGCTACACCTTC. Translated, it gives CASTQGQTNNYGYTF.